Below, one T cell receptor (beta chain) is given with its context. Regarding treatment: oral pan-JAK inhibitor, 5-10 mg twice daily. These data come from a study of CD8+ T cells in alopecia areata. The V and J ends lost 7 bases and 5 bases, in that order; junction bases with no gene match: 22. This CDR3 has 18 amino acids. Germline CDR1 reads SGHRS; CDR2 reads YFSETQ. Extracted from the samples, RNA was reverse transcribed into cDNA to serve as the sequencing template. Sequenced by immunoSEQ multiplex PCR; TCRdb stores in-frame clones only, minus some. The sample records about 190,000 clones, roughly three fifths being singletons.

The V and J genes are TRBV5-1 and TRBJ1-1, with 8 bases identical to TRBD1. The sample consisted of CD4+ T cells sorted from blood, taken at week 4, from a patient treated with tofacitinib. The sequence derives from a human donor with alopecia areata. The CDR3 bases are TGCGCCAGCGGGTCCCGCCCCAACCGACAGGGGTGGGGAACTGAAGCTTTCTTT. Translating it yields CASGSRPNRQGWGTEAFF.